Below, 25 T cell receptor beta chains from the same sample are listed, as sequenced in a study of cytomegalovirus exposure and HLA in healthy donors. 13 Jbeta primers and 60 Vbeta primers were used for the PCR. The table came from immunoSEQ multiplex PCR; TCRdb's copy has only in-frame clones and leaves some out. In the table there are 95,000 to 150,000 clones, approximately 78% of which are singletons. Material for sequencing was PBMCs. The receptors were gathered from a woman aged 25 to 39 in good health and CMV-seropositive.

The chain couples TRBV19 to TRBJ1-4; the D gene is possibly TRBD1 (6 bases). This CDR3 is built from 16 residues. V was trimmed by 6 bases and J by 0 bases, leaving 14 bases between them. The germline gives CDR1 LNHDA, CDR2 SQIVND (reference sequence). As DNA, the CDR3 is TGTGCCAGTAGACCTCCAGGGGTTGCAACTAATGAAAAACTGTTTTTT. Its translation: CASRPPGVATNEKLFF.

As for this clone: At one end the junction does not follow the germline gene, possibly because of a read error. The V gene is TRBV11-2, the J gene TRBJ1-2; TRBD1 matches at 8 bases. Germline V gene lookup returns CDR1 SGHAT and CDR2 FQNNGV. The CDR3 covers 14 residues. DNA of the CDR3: TGTGCCAGCAGCTTAGTGCAGGGGGCATCTGGCCACACCTTC. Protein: CASSLVQGASGHTF.

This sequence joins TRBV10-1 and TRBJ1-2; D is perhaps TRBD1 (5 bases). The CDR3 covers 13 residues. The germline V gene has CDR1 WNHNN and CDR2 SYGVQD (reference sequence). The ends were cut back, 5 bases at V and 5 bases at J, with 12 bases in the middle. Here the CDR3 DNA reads TGCGCCAGCAGTTGCAGGGCCCAATATGGCTACACCTTC. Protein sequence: CASSCRAQYGYTF.

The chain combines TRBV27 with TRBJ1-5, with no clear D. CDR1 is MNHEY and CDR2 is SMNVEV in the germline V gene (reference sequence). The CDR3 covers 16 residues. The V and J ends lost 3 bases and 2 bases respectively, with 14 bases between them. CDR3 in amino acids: CASSLKYEVGNQPQHF. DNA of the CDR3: TGTGCCAGCAGTTTGAAATATGAGGTTGGCAATCAGCCCCAGCATTTT.

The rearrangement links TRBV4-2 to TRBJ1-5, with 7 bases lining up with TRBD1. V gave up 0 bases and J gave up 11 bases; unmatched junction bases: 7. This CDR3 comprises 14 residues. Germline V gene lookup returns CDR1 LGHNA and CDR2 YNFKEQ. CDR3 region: CASSQDTGVGSQHF. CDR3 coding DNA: TGTGCCAGCAGCCAAGATACAGGGGTTGGGTCCCAGCATTTT.

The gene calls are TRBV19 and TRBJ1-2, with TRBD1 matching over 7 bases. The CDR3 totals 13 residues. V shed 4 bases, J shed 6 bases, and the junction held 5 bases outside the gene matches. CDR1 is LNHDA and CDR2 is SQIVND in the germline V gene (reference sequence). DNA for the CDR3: TGTGCCAGTAGTAGCCAAGGGGGCGATGGCTACACCTTC. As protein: CASSSQGGDGYTF. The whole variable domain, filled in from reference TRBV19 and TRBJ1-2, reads DGGITQSPKYLFRKEGQNVTLSCEQNLNHDAMYWYRQDPGQGLRLIYYSQIVNDFQKGDIAEGYSVSREKKESFPLTVTSAQKNPTAFYLCASSSQGGDGYTFGSGTRLTVV.

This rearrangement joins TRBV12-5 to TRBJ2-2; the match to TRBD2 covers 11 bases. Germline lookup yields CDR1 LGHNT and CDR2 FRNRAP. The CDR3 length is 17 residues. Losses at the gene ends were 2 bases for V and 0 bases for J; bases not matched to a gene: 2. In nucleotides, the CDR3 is TGTGCTAGTGGTTTGACTAGCGGGGGCACGAACACCGGGGAGCTGTTTTTT. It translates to CASGLTSGGTNTGELFF.

CDR3 DNA sequence: TGTGCCCCCTCGCGGGGGGCCCCTTTCCCCGAGCAGTACTTC. This codes for CAPSRGAPFPEQYF. The V and J genes are TRBV9 and TRBJ2-7, with 8 bases fitting TRBD2. The CDR3 length is 14 residues. V dropped 10 bases and J dropped 6; count of bases not matched to a gene: 15. Germline V gives CDR1 SGDLS, CDR2 YYNGEE.

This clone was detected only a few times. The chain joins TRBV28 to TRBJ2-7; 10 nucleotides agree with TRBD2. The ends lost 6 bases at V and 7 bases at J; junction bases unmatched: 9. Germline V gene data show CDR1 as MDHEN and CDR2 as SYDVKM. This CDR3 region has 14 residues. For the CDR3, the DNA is TGTGCCAGCAGGAAAGCGGGGGGGCGTTGGGAGCAGTACTTC. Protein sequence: CASRKAGGRWEQYF.

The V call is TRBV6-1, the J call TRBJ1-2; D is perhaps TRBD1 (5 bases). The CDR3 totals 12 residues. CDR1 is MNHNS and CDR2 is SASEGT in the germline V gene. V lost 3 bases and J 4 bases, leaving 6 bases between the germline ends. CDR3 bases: TGTGCCAGCAGTGAGGGGGGCTATGGCTACACCTTC. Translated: CASSEGGYGYTF.

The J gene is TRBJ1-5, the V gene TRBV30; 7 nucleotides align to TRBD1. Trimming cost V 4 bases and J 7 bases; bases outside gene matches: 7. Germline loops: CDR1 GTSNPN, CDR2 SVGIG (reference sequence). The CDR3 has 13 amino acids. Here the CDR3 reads CAWTGQVGQPQHF. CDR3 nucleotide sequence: TGTGCCTGGACCGGACAGGTGGGGCAGCCCCAGCATTTT.

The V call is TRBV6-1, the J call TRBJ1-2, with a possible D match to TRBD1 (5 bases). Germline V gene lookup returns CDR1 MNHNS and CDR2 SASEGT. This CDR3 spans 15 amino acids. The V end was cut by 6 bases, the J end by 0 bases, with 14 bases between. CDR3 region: CASRNSGTANYGYTF. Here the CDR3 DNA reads TGTGCCAGCAGGAACTCCGGGACTGCTAACTATGGCTACACCTTC.

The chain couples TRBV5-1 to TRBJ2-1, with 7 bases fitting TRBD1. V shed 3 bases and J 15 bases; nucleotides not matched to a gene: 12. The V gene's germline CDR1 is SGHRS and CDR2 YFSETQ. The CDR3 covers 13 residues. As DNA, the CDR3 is TGCGCCAGCAGCTCGGGACAGCCCTGGAGAGCGTTCTTC. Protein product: CASSSGQPWRAFF.

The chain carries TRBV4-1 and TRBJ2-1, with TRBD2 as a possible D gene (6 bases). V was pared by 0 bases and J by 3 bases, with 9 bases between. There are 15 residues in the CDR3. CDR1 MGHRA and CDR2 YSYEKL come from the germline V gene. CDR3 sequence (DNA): TGCGCCAGCAGCCAAGATCGGGGGAACTACAATGAGCAGTTCTTC. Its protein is CASSQDRGNYNEQFF.

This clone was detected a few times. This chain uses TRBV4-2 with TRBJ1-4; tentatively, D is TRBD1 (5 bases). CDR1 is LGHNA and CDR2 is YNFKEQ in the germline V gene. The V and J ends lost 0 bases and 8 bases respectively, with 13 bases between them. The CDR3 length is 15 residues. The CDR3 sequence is CASSQDRELGEKLFF. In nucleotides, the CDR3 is TGTGCCAGCAGCCAAGACAGGGAATTGGGAGAAAAACTGTTTTTT.

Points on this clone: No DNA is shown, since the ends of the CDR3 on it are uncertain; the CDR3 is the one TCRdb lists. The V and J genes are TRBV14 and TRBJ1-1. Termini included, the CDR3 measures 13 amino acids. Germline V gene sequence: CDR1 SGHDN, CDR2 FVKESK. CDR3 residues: CASSQDTVAGGAF.

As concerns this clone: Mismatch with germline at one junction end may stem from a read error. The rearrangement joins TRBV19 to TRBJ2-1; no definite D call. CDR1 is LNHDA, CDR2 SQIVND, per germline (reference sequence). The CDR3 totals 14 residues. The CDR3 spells CASSIGHNYYEQFF. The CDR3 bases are TGTGCCAGTAGTATCGGCCACAACTACTATGAGCAGTTCTTC. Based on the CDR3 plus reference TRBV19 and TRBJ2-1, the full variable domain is DGGITQSPKYLFRKEGQNVTLSCEQNLNHDAMYWYRQDPGQGLRLIYYSQIVNDFQKGDIAEGYSVSREKKESFPLTVTSAQKNPTAFYLCASSIGHNYYEQFFGPGTRLTVL.

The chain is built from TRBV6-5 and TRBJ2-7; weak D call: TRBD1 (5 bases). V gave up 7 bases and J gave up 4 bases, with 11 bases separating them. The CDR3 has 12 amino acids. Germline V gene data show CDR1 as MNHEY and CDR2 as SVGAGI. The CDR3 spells CASKGQRYEQYF. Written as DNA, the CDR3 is TGTGCCAGCAAGGGGCAGCGTTACGAGCAGTACTTC.

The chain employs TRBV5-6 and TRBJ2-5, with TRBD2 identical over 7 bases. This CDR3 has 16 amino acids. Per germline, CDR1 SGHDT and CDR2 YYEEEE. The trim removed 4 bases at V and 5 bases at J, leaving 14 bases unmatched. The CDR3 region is CASSADPGGRGETQYF. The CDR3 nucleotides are TGTGCCAGCAGCGCCGACCCCGGGGGGAGAGGGGAGACCCAGTACTTC.

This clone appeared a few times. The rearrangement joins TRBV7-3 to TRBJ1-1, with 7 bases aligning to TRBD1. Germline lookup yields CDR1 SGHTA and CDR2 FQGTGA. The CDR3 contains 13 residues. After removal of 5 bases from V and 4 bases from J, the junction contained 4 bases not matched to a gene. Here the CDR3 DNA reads TGTGCCAGCAGCGAGCGACAGGGCACTGAAGCTTTCTTT. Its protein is CASSERQGTEAFF.

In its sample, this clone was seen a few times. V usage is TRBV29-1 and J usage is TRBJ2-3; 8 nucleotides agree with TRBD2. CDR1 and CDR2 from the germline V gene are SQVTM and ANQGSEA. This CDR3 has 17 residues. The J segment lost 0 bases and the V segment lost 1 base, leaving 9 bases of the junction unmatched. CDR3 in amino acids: CSVEGGPSGGSTDTQYF. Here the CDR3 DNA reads TGCAGCGTTGAAGGGGGGCCCAGCGGGGGAAGCACAGATACGCAGTATTTT.

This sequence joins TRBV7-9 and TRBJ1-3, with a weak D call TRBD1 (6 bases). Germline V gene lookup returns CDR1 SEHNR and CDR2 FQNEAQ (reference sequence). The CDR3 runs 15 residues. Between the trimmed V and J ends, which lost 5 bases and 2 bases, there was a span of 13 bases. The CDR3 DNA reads TGTGCCAGCAGCCCGCCACGGACAGCTGGAAACACCATATATTTT. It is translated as CASSPPRTAGNTIYF.

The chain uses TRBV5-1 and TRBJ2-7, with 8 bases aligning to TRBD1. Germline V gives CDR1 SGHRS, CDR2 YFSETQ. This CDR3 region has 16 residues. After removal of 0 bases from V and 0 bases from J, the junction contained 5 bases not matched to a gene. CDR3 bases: TGCGCCAGCAGCTTGGGCGGACAGGGTGTCTCCTACGAGCAGTACTTC. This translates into CASSLGGQGVSYEQYF. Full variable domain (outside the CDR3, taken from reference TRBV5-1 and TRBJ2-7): KAGVTQTPRYLIKTRGQQVTLSCSPISGHRSVSWYQQTPGQGLQFLFEYFSETQRNKGNFPGRFSGRQFSNSRSEMNVSTLELGDSALYLCASSLGGQGVSYEQYFGPGTRLTVT.

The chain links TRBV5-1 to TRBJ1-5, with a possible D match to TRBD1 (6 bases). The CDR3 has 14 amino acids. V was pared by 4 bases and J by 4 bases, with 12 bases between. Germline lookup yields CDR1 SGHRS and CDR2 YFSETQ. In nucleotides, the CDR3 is TGCGCCAGCAGCCCCGACAGGCGGAATCAGCCCCAGCATTTT. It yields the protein CASSPDRRNQPQHF.

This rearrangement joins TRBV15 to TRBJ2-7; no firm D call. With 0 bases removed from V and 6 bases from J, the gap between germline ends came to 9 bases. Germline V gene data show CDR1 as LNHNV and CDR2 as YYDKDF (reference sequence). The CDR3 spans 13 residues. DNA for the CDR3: TGTGCCACCAGCAGAGATCATGGCGGCGAGCAGTACTTC. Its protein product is CATSRDHGGEQYF.